This T cell receptor beta chain is drawn from a study of quantifying T cell responses using KT2 cells. The overall study: Reverse transcription used primers in the TCR alpha and beta constant regions. Study findings and constraints: Detection of KT2 sequences held at the lowest tested level, about one cell per 100,000 PBMC.

Details on this clonotype: Its antigen is not known.

A single-stranded UMI oligo with SP2 sequence was ligated to cDNA 3' ends. First-round PCR used four to five cycles and beta primers RC1.1 and RC1.2 covering TRBC1 and TRBC2. TCRdb itself ran the UMI-ligation and nested PCR reads through MiXCR, one entry per CDR3 protein. The sample lists around 30,000 distinct CDR3 sequences; about a tenth were seen once. This sequence was found in a human donor. Source material: PBMCs spiked with cells of the T cell clone KT2.

The CDR3 loop reads CSVGERRQSPQHF. The CDR3 DNA follows: TGCAGCGTTGGCGAAAGGAGGCAGTCGCCCCAGCATTTT. The chain links TRBV29-1 to TRBJ1-5; unclear D gene. V was pared by 4 bases and J by 9 bases, with 16 bases between. The germline V gene has CDR1 SQVTM and CDR2 ANQGSEA. The CDR3 length is 13 residues.